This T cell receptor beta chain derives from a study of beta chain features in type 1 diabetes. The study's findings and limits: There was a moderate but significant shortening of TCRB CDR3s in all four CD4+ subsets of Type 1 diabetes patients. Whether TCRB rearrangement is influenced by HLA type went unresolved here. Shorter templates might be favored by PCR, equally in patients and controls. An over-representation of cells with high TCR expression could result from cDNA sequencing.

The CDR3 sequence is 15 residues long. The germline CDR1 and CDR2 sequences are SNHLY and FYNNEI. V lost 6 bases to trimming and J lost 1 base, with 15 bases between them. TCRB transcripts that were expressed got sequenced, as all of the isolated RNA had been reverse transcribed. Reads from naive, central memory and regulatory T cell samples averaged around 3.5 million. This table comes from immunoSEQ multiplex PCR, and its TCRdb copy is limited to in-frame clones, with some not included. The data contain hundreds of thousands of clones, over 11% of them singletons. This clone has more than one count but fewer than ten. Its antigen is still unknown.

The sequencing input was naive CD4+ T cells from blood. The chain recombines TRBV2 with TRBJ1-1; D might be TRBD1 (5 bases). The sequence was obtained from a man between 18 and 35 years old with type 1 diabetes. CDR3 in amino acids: CASRGRGVQNTEAFF. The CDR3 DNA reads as TGTGCCAGCAGAGGTCGAGGGGTTCAGAACACTGAAGCTTTCTTT. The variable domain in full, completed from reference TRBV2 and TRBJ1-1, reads EPEVTQTPSHQVTQMGQEVILRCVPISNHLYFYWYRQILGQKVEFLVSFYNNEISEKSEIFDDQFSVERPDGSNFTLKIRSTKLEDSAMYFCASRGRGVQNTEAFFGQGTRLTVV.